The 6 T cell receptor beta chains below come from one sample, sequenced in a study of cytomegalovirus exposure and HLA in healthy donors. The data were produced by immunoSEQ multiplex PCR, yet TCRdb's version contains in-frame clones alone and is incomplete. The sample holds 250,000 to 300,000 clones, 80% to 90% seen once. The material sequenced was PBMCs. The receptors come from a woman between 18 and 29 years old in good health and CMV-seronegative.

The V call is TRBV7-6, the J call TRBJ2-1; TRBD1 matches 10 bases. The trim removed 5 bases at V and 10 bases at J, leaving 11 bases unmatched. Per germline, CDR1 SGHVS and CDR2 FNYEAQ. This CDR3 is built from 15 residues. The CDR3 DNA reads TGTGCCAGCAGCCGGCGAACCGGGACAGGGGACGAGCAGTTCTTC. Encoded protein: CASSRRTGTGDEQFF.

The chain's CDR3 is CAWSSGGGAYEQYF. CDR3 coding DNA: TGTGCCTGGAGCAGCGGGGGGGGTGCCTACGAGCAGTACTTC. The rearrangement links TRBV30 to TRBJ2-7, with 10 bases lining up with TRBD2. V was clipped by 3 bases and J by 2 bases; unmatched bases: 4. There are 14 residues in the CDR3. CDR1 and CDR2 (germline): GTSNPN, SVGIG (reference sequence).

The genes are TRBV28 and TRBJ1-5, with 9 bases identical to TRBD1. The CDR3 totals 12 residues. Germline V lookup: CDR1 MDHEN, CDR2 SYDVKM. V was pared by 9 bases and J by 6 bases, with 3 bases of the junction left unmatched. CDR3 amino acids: CASGTGSQPQHF. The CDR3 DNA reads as TGTGCCAGTGGGACAGGGAGTCAGCCCCAGCATTTT.

CDR3 loop: CASRWDRDTEAFF. The CDR3 DNA reads TGTGCCAGCCGGTGGGACAGGGATACTGAAGCTTTCTTT. This rearrangement joins TRBV27 to TRBJ1-1, with 9 nucleotides matching TRBD1. V dropped 8 bases and J dropped 5; count of bases not matched to a gene: 6. The CDR3 loop spans 13 amino acids. In germline, CDR1 is MNHEY, CDR2 SMNVEV (reference sequence).

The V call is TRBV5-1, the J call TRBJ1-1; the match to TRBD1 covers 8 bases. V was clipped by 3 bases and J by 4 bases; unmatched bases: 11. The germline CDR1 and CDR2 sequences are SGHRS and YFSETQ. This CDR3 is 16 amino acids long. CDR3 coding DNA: TGCGCCAGCAGCTCCTTTCCAGACAGGGGAGTCACTGAAGCTTTCTTT. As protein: CASSSFPDRGVTEAFF.

CDR3 DNA sequence: TGCGCCAGCAGCCAAGAAGCCAGGACTATTGGCTACACCTTC. This encodes CASSQEARTIGYTF. The chain recombines TRBV4-3 with TRBJ1-2; no firm D call. CDR1 is LGHNA and CDR2 is YSLEER in the germline V gene. The CDR3 is 14 amino acids. V lost 0 bases and J 7 bases, leaving 12 bases between the germline ends.